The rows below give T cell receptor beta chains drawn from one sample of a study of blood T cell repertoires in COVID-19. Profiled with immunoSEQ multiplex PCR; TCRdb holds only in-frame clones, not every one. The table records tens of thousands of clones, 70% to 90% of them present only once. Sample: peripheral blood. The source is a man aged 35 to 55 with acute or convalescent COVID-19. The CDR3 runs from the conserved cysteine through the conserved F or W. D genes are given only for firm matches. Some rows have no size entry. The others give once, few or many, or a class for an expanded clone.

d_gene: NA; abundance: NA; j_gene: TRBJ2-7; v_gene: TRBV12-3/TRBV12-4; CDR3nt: TGTGCCAGCAGTCCCGGGACCTACGAGCAGTACTTC; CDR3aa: CASSPGTYEQYF
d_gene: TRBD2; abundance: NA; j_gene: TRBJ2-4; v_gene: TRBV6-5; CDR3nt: TGTGCCAGCCGGGAGGTCGCGGGTTCCAAAAACATTCAGTACTTC; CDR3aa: CASREVAGSKNIQYF
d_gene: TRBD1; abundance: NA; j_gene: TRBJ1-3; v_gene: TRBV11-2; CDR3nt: TGTGCCAGCAGCCCGACGACAGGGGGATCTGGAAACACCATATATTTT; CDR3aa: CASSPTTGGSGNTIYF
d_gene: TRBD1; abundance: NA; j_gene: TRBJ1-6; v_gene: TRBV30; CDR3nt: TGTGCCCTCGGGACCCGGGGGACAGGTTTTTCACCCCTCCACTTT; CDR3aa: CALGTRGTGFSPLHF
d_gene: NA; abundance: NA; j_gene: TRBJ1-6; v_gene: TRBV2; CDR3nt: TGTGCCAGCAGTGTTGGGAGCCCCTATAATTCACCCCTCCACTTT; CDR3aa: CASSVGSPYNSPLHF
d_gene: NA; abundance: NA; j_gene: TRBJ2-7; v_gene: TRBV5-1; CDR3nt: TGCGCCAGCAGCGGGCAATACGAGCAGTACTTC; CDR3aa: CASSGQYEQYF
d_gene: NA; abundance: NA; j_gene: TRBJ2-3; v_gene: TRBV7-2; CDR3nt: TGTGCCAGCAGCTTAGCTTTGCGGGATGGGATGGATACGCAGTATTTT; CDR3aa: CASSLALRDGMDTQYF
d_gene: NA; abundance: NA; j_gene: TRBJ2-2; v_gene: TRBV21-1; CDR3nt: TGTGCCAGCAGCAAAAACAGGGGATCGGCGAACACCGGGGAGCTGTTTTTT; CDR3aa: CASSKNRGSANTGELFF
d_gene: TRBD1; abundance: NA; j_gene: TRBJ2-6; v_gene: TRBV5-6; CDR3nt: TGTGCCAGCAGTCTCCCAGGGGGCATCATTGGGGCCAACGTCCTGACTTTC; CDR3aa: CASSLPGGIIGANVLTF
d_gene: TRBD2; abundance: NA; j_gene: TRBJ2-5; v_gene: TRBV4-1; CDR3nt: TGCGCCAGCAGCCATCGGGCGGGGGGTTTTGGAGAGACCCAGTACTTC; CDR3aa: CASSHRAGGFGETQYF
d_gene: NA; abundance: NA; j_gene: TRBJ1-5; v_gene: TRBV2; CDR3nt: TGTGCCAGCAACTTTCTGCCCCTCGGCAATCAGCCCCAGCATTTT; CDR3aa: CASNFLPLGNQPQHF
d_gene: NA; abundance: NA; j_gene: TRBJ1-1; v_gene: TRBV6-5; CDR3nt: TGTGCCAGCACCCCAGGGGCTACTGAAGCTTTCTTT; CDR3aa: CASTPGATEAFF
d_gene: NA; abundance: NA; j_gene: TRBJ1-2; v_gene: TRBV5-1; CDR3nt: TGCGCCAGCAGCTTGGAGGCAGCCGCCGGGGGCTACACCTTC; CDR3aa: CASSLEAAAGGYTF
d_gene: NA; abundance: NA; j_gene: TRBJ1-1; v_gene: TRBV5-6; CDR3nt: TGTGCCAGCAGCTTGAGTAGTCTTGGGAACACTGAAGCTTTCTTT; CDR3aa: CASSLSSLGNTEAFF
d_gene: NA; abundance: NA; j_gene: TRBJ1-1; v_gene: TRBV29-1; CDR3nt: TGCAGCGCCTTCTTGAACACTGAAGCTTTCTTT; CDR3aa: CSAFLNTEAFF
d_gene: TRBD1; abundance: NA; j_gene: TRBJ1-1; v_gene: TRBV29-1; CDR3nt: TGCAGCGTTGGTGGGACAGGACGAACCAACACTGAAGCTTTCTTT; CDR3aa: CSVGGTGRTNTEAFF
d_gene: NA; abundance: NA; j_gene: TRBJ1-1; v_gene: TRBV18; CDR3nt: TGTGCCAGCTCACCACTTGGACAGCCAGTGCCAGGCACTGAAGCTTTCTTT; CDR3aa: CASSPLGQPVPGTEAFF
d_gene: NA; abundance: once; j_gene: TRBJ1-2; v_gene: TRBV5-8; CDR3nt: TGTGCCAGCAGCTTGTCAAGCTACACCTTC; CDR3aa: CASSLSSYTF
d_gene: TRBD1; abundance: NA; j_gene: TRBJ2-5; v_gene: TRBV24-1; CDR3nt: TGTGCCACCAGTGACTCAGGACAGGAGAAAGAGACCCAGTACTTC; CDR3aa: CATSDSGQEKETQYF
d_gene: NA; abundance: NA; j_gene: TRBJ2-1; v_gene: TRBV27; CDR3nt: TGTGCCAGCAGTTTATTAAGTATGGGGCAGGGCAATGAGCAGTTCTTC; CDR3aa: CASSLLSMGQGNEQFF
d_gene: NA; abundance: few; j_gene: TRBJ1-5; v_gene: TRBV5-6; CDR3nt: TGTGCCAGCAGCTTGGCGGACAGTATTATAGCCAATCAGCCCCAGCATTTT; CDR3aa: CASSLADSIIANQPQHF
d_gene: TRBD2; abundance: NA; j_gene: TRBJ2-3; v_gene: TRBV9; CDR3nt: TGTGCCAGCAGCTGGACTAGCGGGGGGCCAGGGGATACGCAGTATTTT; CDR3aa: CASSWTSGGPGDTQYF
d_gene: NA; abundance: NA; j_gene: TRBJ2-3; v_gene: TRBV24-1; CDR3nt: TGTGCCACCAGTTCACGGGGAACGAACACAGATACGCAGTATTTT; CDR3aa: CATSSRGTNTDTQYF
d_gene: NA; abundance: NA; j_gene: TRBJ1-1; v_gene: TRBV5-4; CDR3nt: TGTGCCAGCAGCTTACGAGGCGGGAACACTGAAGCTTTCTTT; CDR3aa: CASSLRGGNTEAFF
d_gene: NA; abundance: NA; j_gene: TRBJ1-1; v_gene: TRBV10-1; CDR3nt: TGCGCCAGCAGTGAGAGGGGTACGGGCACTGAAGCTTTCTTT; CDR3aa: CASSERGTGTEAFF
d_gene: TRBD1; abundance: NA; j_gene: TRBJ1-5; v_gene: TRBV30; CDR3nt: TGTGCCCTAAGAAGGACAGGAGACGTCTATCAGCCCCAGCATTTT; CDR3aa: CALRRTGDVYQPQHF
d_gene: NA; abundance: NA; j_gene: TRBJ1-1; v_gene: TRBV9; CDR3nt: TGTGCCAGCAGCGTAGCCGTGAACACTGAAGCTTTCTTT; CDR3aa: CASSVAVNTEAFF
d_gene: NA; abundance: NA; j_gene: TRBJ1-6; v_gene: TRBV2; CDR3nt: TGTGCCAGCAGTGTGGGGCAATACGAAAATTCACCCCTCCACTTT; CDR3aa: CASSVGQYENSPLHF
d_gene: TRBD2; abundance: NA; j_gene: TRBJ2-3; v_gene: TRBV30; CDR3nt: TGTGCCTGGACCCCCGGGACTAGCGGGAGCACAGATACGCAGTATTTT; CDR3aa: CAWTPGTSGSTDTQYF
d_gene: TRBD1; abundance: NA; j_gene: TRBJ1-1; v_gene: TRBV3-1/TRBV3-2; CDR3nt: TGTGCCAGCACCCGAAAGGGGGCGAGTACTGAAGCTTTCTTT; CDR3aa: CASTRKGASTEAFF
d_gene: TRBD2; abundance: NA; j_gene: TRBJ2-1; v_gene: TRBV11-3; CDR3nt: TGTGCCAGCAGCTTCGGGCTAGCGGGGGATGAGTACAATGAGCAGTTCTTC; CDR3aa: CASSFGLAGDEYNEQFF
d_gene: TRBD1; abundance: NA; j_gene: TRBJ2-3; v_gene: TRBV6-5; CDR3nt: TGTGCCAACCAACAGGGGACAGATACGCAGTATTTT; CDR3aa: CANQQGTDTQYF
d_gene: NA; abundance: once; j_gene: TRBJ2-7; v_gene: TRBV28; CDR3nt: TGTGCCAGCAGTTCCCCCCAGGGGCACTCCTACGAGCAGTACTTC; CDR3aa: CASSSPQGHSYEQYF
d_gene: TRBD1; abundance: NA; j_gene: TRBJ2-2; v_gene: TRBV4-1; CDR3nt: TGCGCCAGCAGCAAACAGGGGGCGGACACCGGGGAGCTGTTTTTT; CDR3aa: CASSKQGADTGELFF
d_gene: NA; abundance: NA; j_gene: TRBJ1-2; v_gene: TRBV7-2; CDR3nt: TGTGCCAGCAGCTCTGAACAGGTTTCCGGCGGCTACACCTTC; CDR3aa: CASSSEQVSGGYTF
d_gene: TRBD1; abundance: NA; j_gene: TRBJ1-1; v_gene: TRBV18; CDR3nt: TGTGCCAGCTCACAGACAGGGGGAACGAACACTGAAGCTTTCTTT; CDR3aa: CASSQTGGTNTEAFF
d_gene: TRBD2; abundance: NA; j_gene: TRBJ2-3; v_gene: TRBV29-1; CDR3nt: TGCAGCGTTGGGCCTAGCGGGGGGGCCGATACGCAGTATTTT; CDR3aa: CSVGPSGGADTQYF
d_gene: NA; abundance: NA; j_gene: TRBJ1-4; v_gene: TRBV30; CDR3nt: TGTGCCTGGAACTCTTGGGAAAAACTGTTTTTT; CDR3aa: CAWNSWEKLFF
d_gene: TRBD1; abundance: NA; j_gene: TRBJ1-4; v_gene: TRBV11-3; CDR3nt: TGTGCCAGCAGCACAAGGACAGGGAATGAAAAACTGTTTTTT; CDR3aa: CASSTRTGNEKLFF